Each of the 12 T cell receptor beta chains below was sequenced from the same sample in a study of blood T cell repertoires in COVID-19. TCRdb's table, derived via immunoSEQ multiplex PCR, lists solely in-frame clones and lacks some. This table has 250,000 to 400,000 clones, around 86% appearing once. Sequencing was done on a sample of peripheral blood. All receptors come from a man in his forties or fifties with active or convalescent COVID-19.

The rearrangement links TRBV27 to TRBJ1-2; 11 bases line up with TRBD1. Unmatched junction bases numbered 11, after V lost 3 bases and J lost 2 bases. CDR1 MNHEY and CDR2 SMNVEV come from the germline V gene (reference sequence). The CDR3 covers 18 residues. As DNA, the CDR3 is TGTGCCAGCAGTTTTTCCCGGGACAGGGGGTTTAAGAACTATGGCTACACCTTC. It yields the protein CASSFSRDRGFKNYGYTF.

This chain links TRBV5-1 with TRBJ2-1; D perhaps matches TRBD1 (5 bases). Germline V lookup: CDR1 SGHRS, CDR2 YFSETQ. Trimming shortened V by 4 bases and J by 10 bases, and 12 bases separated the two germline ends. The CDR3 has 12 amino acids. CDR3 DNA: TGCGCCAGCAGCCCCGTGGACACGGAGCAGTTCTTC. This gives the protein CASSPVDTEQFF.

The rearrangement joins TRBV2 to TRBJ2-5; 14 nucleotides match TRBD2. The CDR3 loop spans 16 amino acids. Trimming removed 6 bases from V and 5 bases from J; junction bases left unmatched: 8. From germline, CDR1 is SNHLY and CDR2 FYNNEI. CDR3 amino acids: CASRGLAGEIRETQYF. CDR3 DNA: TGTGCCAGCAGGGGACTAGCGGGAGAAATACGGGAGACCCAGTACTTC.

For this clone: The sample contains more than one DNA sequence encoding this CDR3. The chain joins TRBV6-5 to TRBJ2-1; TRBD2 matches 9 bases. The trim removed 6 bases at V and 9 bases at J, leaving 12 bases unmatched. Looked up from germline, CDR1 is MNHEY and CDR2 is SVGAGI. This CDR3 contains 15 residues. CDR3 sequence (DNA): TGTGCCAGCAGCCCAGGGCTAGCGGGGTCGGGTGAGCAGTTCTTC. This encodes CASSPGLAGSGEQFF.

This sequence joins TRBV7-2 and TRBJ1-4; D possibly corresponds to TRBD1 (5 bases). Deletions cut 3 bases from V and 0 bases from J, with 11 bases between. The CDR3 length is 16 residues. The germline V gene has CDR1 SGHTA and CDR2 FQGNSA. The CDR3 region is CASSLNGHATNEKLFF. CDR3 sequence (DNA): TGTGCCAGCAGCTTGAACGGACATGCAACTAATGAAAAACTGTTTTTT.

This sequence joins TRBV5-1 and TRBJ2-2; D remains ambiguous. The germline gives CDR1 SGHRS, CDR2 YFSETQ. This CDR3 is built from 15 residues. Trimming stripped 0 bases from V and 6 bases from J, with 12 bases between. CDR3 coding DNA: TGCGCCAGCAGCTTGGAGCCCCATCTGGCCGGGGAGCTGTTTTTT. This sequence encodes CASSLEPHLAGELFF. Full variable domain (outside the CDR3, taken from reference TRBV5-1 and TRBJ2-2): KAGVTQTPRYLIKTRGQQVTLSCSPISGHRSVSWYQQTPGQGLQFLFEYFSETQRNKGNFPGRFSGRQFSNSRSEMNVSTLELGDSALYLCASSLEPHLAGELFFGEGSRLTVL.

V usage is TRBV7-2 and J usage is TRBJ2-3; no clear D gene. The CDR3 contains 13 residues. The germline V gene has CDR1 SGHTA and CDR2 FQGNSA. V lost 2 bases, J lost 0 bases, and 3 bases lay in between. In DNA form, the CDR3 reads TGTGCCAGCAGCTTACCTAGCACAGATACGCAGTATTTT. Encoded protein: CASSLPSTDTQYF. The whole variable domain, filled in from reference TRBV7-2 and TRBJ2-3, reads GAGVSQSPSNKVTEKGKDVELRCDPISGHTALYWYRQSLGQGLEFLIYFQGNSAPDKSGLPSDRFSAERTGGSVSTLTIQRTQQEDSAVYLCASSLPSTDTQYFGPGTRLTVL.

The count of this clone is one. The chain recombines TRBV5-1 with TRBJ2-1; 13 bases align to TRBD2. CDR1 and CDR2 (germline): SGHRS, YFSETQ. The junction had 9 bases not matched to a gene; V was cut back by 0 bases and J by 12 bases. This CDR3 region has 16 residues. The CDR3 DNA reads TGCGCCAGCAGCTTGGACGGACTAGCGGGAGTAGTAGGGCAGTTCTTC. It translates to CASSLDGLAGVVGQFF. Combining the CDR3 with reference TRBV5-1 and TRBJ2-1 gives the whole variable domain KAGVTQTPRYLIKTRGQQVTLSCSPISGHRSVSWYQQTPGQGLQFLFEYFSETQRNKGNFPGRFSGRQFSNSRSEMNVSTLELGDSALYLCASSLDGLAGVVGQFFGPGTRLTVL.

This clone was picked up one time. This chain joins TRBV12-3 or TRBV12-4 and TRBJ1-2, with D hard to call. Trimming took off 5 bases at V and 7 bases at J, with 11 bases between the two ends. The CDR3 is 12 amino acids. The CDR3: CASSPDFRGYTF. CDR3 DNA sequence: TGTGCCAGCAGTCCCGACTTTCGTGGCTACACCTTC.

The chain is built from TRBV29-1 and TRBJ2-1; 8 bases line up with TRBD2. The junction had 5 bases not matched to a gene; V was cut back by 4 bases and J by 9 bases. Germline CDR1 is SQVTM and CDR2 is ANQGSEA. The CDR3 has 12 residues. CDR3 residues: CSVVKSGSEQFF. CDR3 DNA sequence: TGCAGCGTTGTGAAAAGCGGGAGTGAGCAGTTCTTC.

The gene calls are TRBV24-1 and TRBJ2-2, with D possibly TRBD1 on 5 matching bases. Deletions cut 4 bases from V and 4 bases from J, with 12 bases between. CDR1 KGHDR and CDR2 SFDVKD come from the germline V gene. There are 15 residues in the CDR3. The CDR3 sequence is CATSDPGHFTGELFF. Written as DNA, the CDR3 is TGTGCCACCAGTGACCCAGGACACTTCACCGGGGAGCTGTTTTTT.

This clone was seen a single time. The chain joins TRBV28 to TRBJ1-5; a possible D gene is TRBD1 (5 bases). The germline V and J ends were trimmed by 1 base and 4 bases, with 11 bases remaining between them. Germline V lookup: CDR1 MDHEN, CDR2 SYDVKM. This CDR3 spans 15 amino acids. The CDR3 sequence is CASSLYGRGNQPQHF. CDR3 nucleotides: TGTGCCAGCAGTTTATATGGTCGGGGGAATCAGCCCCAGCATTTT.